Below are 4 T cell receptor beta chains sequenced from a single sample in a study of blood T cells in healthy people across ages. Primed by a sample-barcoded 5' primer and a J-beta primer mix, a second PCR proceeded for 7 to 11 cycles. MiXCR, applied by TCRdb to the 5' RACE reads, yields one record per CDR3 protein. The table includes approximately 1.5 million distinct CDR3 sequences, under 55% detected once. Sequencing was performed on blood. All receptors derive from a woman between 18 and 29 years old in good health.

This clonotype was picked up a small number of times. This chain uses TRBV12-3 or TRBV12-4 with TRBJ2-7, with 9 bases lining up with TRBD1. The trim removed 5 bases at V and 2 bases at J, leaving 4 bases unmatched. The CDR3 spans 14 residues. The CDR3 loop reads CASSNTGGPYEQYF. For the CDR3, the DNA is TGTGCCAGCAGTAATACAGGGGGCCCCTACGAGCAGTACTTC.

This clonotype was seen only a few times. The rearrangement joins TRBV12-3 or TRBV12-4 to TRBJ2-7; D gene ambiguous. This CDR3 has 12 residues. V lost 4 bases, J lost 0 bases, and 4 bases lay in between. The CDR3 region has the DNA TGTGCCAGCAGTTCTTACTCCTACGAGCAGTACTTC. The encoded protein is CASSSYSYEQYF.

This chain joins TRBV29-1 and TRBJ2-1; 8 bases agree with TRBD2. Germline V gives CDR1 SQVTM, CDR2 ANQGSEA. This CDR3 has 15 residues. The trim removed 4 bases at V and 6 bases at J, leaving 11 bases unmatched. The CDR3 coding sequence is TGCAGCGTTGTAAAGAAATTAGCGGGGCTCAATGAGCAGTTCTTC. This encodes CSVVKKLAGLNEQFF.

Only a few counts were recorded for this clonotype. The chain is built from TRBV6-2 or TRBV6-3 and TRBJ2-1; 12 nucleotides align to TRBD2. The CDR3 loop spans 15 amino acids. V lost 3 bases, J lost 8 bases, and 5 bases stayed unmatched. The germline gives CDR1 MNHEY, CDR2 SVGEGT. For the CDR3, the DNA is TGTGCCAGCAGTTATTGGCTAGCGGGAGGGCATGAGCAGTTCTTC. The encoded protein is CASSYWLAGGHEQFF.